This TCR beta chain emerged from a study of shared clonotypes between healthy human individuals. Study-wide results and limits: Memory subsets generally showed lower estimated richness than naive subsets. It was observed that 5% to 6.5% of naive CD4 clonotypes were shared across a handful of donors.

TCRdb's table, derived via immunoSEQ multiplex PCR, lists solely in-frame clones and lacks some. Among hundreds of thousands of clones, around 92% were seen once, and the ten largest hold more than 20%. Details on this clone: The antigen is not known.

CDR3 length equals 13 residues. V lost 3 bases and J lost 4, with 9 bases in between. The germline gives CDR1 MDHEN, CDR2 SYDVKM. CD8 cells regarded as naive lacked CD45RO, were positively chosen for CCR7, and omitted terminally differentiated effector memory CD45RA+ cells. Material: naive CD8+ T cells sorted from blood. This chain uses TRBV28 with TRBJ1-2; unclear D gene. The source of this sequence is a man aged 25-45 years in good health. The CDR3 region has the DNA TGTGCCAGCAGTTTTTCACTGTTCTATGGCTACACCTTC. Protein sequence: CASSFSLFYGYTF.